This T cell receptor (beta chain) stems from a study of CD8 T cells in ankylosing spondylitis. The CDR3 length is 13 residues. V shed 3 bases, J shed 8 bases, and the junction held 6 bases outside the gene matches. This clonotype has a count of ten or more. What it recognizes is unknown. From the 5' RACE reads, TCRdb called clonotypes with MiXCR, one entry per CDR3 protein. The sample has 150,000 to 200,000 distinct CDR3 sequences, approximately 10% seen once. Regarding the study as a whole: CD8+ cells made up the disease-linked clones, which were relatively rare in peripheral blood.

Input material: blood, either unsorted or a sorted T cell fraction (not recorded which). This receptor was taken from a male donor with ankylosing spondylitis or in good health (not recorded which). This sequence joins TRBV12-3 or TRBV12-4 and TRBJ1-2, with 7 bases fitting TRBD1. The CDR3 nucleotides are TGTGCCAGCAGTTTGGACAGGATCGGCGGCTACACCTTC. This translates into CASSLDRIGGYTF.